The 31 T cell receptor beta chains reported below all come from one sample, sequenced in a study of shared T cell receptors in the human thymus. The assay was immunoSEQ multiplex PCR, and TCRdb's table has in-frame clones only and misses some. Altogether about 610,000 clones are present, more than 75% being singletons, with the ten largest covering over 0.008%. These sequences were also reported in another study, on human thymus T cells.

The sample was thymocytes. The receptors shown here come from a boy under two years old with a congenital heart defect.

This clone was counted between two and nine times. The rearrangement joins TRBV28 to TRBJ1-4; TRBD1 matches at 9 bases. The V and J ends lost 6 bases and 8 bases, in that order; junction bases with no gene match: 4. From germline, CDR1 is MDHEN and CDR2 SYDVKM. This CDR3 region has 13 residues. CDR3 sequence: CASRRTGEEKLFF. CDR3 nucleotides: TGTGCCAGCAGGAGGACAGGGGAAGAAAAACTGTTTTTT.

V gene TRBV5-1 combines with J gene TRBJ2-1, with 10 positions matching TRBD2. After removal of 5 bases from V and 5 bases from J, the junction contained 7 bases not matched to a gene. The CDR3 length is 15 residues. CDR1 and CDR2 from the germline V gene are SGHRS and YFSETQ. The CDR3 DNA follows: TGCGCCAGCAGGGGTAGCGGGAGGACCGACAATGAGCAGTTCTTC. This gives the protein CASRGSGRTDNEQFF.

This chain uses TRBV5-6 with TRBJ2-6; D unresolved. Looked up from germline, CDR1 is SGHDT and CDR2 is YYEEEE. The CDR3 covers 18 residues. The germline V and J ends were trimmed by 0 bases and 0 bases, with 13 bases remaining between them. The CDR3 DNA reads TGTGCCAGCAGCTTGGCCGGAGTCCGACCCTCTGGGGCCAACGTCCTGACTTTC. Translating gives CASSLAGVRPSGANVLTF.

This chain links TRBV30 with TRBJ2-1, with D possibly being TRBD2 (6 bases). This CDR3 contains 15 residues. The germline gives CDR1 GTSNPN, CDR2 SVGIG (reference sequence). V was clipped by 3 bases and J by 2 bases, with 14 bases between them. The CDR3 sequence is CAWSGPAGAYNEQFF. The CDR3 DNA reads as TGTGCCTGGAGCGGACCAGCGGGCGCCTACAATGAGCAGTTCTTC.

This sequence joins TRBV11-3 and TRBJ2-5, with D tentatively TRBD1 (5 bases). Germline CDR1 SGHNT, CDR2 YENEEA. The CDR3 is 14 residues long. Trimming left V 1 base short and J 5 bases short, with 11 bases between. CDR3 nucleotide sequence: TGTGCCAGCAGCTTAGTCAGGGATCGGGAGACCCAGTACTTC. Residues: CASSLVRDRETQYF.

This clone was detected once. Written as DNA, the CDR3 is TGCGCCAGCAGTCGTGATAGCGGGAGGGCCCCCAGGGGGAGCACAGATACGCAGTATTTT. Translated: CASSRDSGRAPRGSTDTQYF. The chain uses TRBV23-1 and TRBJ2-3; 11 bases line up with TRBD2. TRBV23-1 qualifies as an ORF whose function is uncertain. The CDR3 extends over 20 amino acids. The J segment lost 0 bases and the V segment lost 4 bases, leaving 15 bases of the junction unmatched.

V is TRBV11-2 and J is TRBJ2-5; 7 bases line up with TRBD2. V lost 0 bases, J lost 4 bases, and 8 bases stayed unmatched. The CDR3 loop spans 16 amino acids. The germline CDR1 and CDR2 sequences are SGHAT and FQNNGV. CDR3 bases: TGTGCCAGCAGCTTAGAAGGGCGGGAGCTGGCAGAGACCCAGTACTTC. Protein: CASSLEGRELAETQYF.

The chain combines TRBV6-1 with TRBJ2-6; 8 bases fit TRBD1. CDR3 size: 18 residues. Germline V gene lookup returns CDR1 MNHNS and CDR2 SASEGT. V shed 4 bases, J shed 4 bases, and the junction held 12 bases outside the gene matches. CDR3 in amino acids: CASSGRTGMGSGANVLTF. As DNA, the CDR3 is TGTGCCAGCAGTGGGCGGACAGGGATGGGGTCAGGGGCCAACGTCCTGACTTTC.

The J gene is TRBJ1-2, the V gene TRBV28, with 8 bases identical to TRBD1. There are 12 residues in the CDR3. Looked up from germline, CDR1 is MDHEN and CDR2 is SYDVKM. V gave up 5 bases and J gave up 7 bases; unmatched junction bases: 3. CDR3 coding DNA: TGTGCCAGCAGTGCCGACAGGGGTGGCTACACCTTC. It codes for CASSADRGGYTF.

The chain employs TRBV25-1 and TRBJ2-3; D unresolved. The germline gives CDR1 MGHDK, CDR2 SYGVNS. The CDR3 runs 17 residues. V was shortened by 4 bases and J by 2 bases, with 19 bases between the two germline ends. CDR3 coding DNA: TGTGCCAGCAGTGGCCGCAGTGGGCCCTTCCTCACAGATACGCAGTATTTT. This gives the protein CASSGRSGPFLTDTQYF.

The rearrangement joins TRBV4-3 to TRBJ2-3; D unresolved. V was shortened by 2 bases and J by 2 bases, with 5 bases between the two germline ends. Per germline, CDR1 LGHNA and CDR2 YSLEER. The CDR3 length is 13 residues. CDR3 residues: CASSQTTTDTQYF. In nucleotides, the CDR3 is TGCGCCAGCAGCCAAACTACCACAGATACGCAGTATTTT.

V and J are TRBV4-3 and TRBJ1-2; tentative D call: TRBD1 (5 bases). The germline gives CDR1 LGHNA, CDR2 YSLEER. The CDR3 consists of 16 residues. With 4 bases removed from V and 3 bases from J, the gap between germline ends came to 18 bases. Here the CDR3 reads CASSRANRPYYYGYTF. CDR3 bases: TGCGCCAGCAGCCGAGCGAACAGGCCCTATTACTATGGCTACACCTTC.

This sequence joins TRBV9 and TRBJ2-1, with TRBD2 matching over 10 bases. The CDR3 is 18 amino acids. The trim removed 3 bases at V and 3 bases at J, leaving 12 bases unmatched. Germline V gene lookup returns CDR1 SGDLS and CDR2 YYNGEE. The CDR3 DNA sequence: TGTGCCAGCAGCGACCCCCTAGCGGGGGCGGTTAACTACAATGAGCAGTTCTTC. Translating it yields CASSDPLAGAVNYNEQFF.

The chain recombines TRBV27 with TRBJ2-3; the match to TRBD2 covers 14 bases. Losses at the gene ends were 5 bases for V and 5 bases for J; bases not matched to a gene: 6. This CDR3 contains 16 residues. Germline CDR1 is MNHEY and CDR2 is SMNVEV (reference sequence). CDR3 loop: CASSPGTSGSIDTQYF. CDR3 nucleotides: TGTGCCAGCAGTCCAGGGACTAGCGGGAGTATAGATACGCAGTATTTT.

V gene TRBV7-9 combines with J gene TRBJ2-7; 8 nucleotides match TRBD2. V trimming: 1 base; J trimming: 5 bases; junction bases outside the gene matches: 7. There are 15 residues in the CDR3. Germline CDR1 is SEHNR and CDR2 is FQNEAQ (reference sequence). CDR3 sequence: CASSLDPGGENEQYF. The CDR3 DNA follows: TGTGCCAGCAGCTTAGACCCGGGAGGGGAGAACGAGCAGTACTTC.

CDR3 coding DNA: TGTGCCAGCAGCCCTGGGCCGGTATATAATGAGCAGTTCTTC. This encodes CASSPGPVYNEQFF. The rearrangement uses TRBV5-6 and TRBJ2-1; D is ambiguous. Trimming left V 4 bases short and J 7 bases short, with 15 bases between. Germline V lookup: CDR1 SGHDT, CDR2 YYEEEE. The CDR3 has 14 amino acids.

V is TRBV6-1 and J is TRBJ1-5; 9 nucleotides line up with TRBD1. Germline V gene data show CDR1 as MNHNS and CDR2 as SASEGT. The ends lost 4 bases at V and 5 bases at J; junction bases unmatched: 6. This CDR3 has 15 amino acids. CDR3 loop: CASSGTGGRHQPQHF. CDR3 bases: TGTGCCAGCAGTGGCACAGGGGGCAGGCATCAGCCCCAGCATTTT.

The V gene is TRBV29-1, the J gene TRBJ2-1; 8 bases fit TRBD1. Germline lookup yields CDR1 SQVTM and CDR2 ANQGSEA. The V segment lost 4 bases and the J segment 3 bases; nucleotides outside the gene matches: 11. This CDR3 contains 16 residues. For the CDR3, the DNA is TGCAGCGTTGTGGGCGGGACAGGTACAAACTACAATGAGCAGTTCTTC. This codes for CSVVGGTGTNYNEQFF.

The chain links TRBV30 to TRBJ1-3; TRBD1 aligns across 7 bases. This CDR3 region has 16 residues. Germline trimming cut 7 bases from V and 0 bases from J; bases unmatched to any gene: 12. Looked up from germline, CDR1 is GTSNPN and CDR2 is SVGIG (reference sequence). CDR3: CASKGTAPFSGNTIYF. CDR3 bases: TGTGCCTCAAAGGGGACAGCGCCATTCTCTGGAAACACCATATATTTT. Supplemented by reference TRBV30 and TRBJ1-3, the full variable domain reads SQTIHQWPATLVQPVGSPLSLECTVEGTSNPNLYWYRQAAGRGLQLLFYSVGIGQISSEVPQNLSASRPQDRQFILSSKKLLLSDSGFYLCASKGTAPFSGNTIYFGEGSWLTVV.

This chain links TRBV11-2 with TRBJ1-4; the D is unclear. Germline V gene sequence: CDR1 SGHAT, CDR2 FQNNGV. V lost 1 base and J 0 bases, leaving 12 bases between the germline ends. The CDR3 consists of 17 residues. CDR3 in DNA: TGTGCCAGCAGCTTAGTGGTTAGGAGCTCAACTAATGAAAAACTGTTTTTT. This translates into CASSLVVRSSTNEKLFF. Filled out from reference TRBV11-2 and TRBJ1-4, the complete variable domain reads EAGVAQSPRYKIIEKRQSVAFWCNPISGHATLYWYQQILGQGPKLLIQFQNNGVVDDSQLPKDRFSAERLKGVDSTLKIQPAKLEDSAVYLCASSLVVRSSTNEKLFFGSGTQLSVL.

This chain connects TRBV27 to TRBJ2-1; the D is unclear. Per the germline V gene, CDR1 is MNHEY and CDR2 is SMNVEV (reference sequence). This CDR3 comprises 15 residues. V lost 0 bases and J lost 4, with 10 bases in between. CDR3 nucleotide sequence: TGTGCCAGCAGTTTATCGTGGAGAACTTACAATGAGCAGTTCTTC. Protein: CASSLSWRTYNEQFF.

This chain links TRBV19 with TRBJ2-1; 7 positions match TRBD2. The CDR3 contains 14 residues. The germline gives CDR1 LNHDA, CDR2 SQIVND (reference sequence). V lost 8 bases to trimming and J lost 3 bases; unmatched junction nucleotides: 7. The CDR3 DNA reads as TGTGCCAGTGCCCCTCTAGCGGACTACAATGAGCAGTTCTTC. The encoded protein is CASAPLADYNEQFF.

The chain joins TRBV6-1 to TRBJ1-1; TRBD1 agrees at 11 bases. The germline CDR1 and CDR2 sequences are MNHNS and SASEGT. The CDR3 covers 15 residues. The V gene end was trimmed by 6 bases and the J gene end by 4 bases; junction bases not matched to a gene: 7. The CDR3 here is CASRFGQGAVTEAFF. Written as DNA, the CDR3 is TGTGCCAGCAGATTTGGACAGGGGGCTGTCACTGAAGCTTTCTTT.

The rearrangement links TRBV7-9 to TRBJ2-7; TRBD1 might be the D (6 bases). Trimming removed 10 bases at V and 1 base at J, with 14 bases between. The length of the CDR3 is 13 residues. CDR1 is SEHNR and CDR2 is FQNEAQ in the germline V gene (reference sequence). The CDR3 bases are TGTGCCACCCGGGACATTCGATCCTACGAGCAGTACTTC. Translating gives CATRDIRSYEQYF.

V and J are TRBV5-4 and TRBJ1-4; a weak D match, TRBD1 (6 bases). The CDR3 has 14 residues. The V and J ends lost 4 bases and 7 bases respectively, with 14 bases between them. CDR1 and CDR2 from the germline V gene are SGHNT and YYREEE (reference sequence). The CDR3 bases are TGTGCCAGCAGCCTAAGGGACATTCCTGAAAAACTGTTTTTT. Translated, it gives CASSLRDIPEKLFF.

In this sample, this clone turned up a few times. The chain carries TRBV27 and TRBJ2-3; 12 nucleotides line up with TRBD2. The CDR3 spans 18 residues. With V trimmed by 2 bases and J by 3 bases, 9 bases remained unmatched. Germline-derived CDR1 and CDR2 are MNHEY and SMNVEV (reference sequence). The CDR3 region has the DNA TGTGCCAGCAGTTTAGGTCCCCTAGCGGGAGGGACTACAGATACGCAGTATTTT. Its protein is CASSLGPLAGGTTDTQYF.

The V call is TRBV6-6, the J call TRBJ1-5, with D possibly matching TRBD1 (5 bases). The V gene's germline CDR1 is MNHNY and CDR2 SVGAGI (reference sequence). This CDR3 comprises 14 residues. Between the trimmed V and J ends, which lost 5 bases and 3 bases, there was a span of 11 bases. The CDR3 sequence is CASSHGGNNQPQHF. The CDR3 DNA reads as TGTGCCAGCAGTCACGGGGGGAACAATCAGCCCCAGCATTTT.

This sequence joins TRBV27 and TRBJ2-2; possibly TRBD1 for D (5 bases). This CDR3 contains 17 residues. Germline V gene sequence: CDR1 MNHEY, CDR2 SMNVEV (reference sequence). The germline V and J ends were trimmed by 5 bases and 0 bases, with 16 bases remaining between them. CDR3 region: CASSPTDTSSNTGELFF. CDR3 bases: TGTGCCAGCAGTCCGACAGACACTTCCTCGAACACCGGGGAGCTGTTTTTT.

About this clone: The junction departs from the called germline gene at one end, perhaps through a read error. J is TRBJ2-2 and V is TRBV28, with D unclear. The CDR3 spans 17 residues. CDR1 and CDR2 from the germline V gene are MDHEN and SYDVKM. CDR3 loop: CASSLCTALPYTGELFF. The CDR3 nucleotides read TGTGCCAGCAGCTTATGTACAGCTTTACCTTACACCGGGGAGCTGTTTTTT.

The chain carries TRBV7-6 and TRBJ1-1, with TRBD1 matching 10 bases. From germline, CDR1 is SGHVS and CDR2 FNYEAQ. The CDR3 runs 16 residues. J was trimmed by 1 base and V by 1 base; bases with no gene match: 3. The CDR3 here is CASSLVTGGKNTEAFF. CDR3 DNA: TGTGCCAGCAGCTTAGTGACAGGGGGCAAGAACACTGAAGCTTTCTTT.

CDR3 DNA: TGTGCCAGCACAACAGGGCGTAATGAAAAACTGTTTTTT. Amino acids: CASTTGRNEKLFF. This chain uses TRBV25-1 with TRBJ1-4; D perhaps matches TRBD1 (6 bases). CDR3 length equals 13 residues. CDR1 is MGHDK, CDR2 SYGVNS, per germline. Trimming took off 7 bases at V and 4 bases at J, with 10 bases between the two ends.